The clone carrying this TCR beta chain was detected a few times. CDR3 length equals 15 residues. The V and J ends lost 0 bases and 10 bases respectively, with 17 bases between them. Per germline, CDR1 LGHDT and CDR2 YNNKEL (reference sequence). This sample was included in a study of response to subunit inactivated influenza vaccine. TCRdb reprocessed the RT-PCR reads with MiXCR, giving one entry per CDR3 protein. The sample carries 500,000 to 600,000 distinct CDR3 sequences, approximately 15% recorded once. Sequenced here: PBMCs from blood, sampled 12 days after vaccination. The chain combines TRBV3-1 with TRBJ2-3; D could derive from TRBD1 or TRBD2 (5 bases each). The receptor comes from a man aged 50 or older who received an inactivated influenza vaccine. The CDR3: CASSQEPGRTGSQYF. The CDR3 nucleotides read TGTGCCAGCAGCCAAGAGCCGGGACGCACTGGGTCGCAGTATTTT.